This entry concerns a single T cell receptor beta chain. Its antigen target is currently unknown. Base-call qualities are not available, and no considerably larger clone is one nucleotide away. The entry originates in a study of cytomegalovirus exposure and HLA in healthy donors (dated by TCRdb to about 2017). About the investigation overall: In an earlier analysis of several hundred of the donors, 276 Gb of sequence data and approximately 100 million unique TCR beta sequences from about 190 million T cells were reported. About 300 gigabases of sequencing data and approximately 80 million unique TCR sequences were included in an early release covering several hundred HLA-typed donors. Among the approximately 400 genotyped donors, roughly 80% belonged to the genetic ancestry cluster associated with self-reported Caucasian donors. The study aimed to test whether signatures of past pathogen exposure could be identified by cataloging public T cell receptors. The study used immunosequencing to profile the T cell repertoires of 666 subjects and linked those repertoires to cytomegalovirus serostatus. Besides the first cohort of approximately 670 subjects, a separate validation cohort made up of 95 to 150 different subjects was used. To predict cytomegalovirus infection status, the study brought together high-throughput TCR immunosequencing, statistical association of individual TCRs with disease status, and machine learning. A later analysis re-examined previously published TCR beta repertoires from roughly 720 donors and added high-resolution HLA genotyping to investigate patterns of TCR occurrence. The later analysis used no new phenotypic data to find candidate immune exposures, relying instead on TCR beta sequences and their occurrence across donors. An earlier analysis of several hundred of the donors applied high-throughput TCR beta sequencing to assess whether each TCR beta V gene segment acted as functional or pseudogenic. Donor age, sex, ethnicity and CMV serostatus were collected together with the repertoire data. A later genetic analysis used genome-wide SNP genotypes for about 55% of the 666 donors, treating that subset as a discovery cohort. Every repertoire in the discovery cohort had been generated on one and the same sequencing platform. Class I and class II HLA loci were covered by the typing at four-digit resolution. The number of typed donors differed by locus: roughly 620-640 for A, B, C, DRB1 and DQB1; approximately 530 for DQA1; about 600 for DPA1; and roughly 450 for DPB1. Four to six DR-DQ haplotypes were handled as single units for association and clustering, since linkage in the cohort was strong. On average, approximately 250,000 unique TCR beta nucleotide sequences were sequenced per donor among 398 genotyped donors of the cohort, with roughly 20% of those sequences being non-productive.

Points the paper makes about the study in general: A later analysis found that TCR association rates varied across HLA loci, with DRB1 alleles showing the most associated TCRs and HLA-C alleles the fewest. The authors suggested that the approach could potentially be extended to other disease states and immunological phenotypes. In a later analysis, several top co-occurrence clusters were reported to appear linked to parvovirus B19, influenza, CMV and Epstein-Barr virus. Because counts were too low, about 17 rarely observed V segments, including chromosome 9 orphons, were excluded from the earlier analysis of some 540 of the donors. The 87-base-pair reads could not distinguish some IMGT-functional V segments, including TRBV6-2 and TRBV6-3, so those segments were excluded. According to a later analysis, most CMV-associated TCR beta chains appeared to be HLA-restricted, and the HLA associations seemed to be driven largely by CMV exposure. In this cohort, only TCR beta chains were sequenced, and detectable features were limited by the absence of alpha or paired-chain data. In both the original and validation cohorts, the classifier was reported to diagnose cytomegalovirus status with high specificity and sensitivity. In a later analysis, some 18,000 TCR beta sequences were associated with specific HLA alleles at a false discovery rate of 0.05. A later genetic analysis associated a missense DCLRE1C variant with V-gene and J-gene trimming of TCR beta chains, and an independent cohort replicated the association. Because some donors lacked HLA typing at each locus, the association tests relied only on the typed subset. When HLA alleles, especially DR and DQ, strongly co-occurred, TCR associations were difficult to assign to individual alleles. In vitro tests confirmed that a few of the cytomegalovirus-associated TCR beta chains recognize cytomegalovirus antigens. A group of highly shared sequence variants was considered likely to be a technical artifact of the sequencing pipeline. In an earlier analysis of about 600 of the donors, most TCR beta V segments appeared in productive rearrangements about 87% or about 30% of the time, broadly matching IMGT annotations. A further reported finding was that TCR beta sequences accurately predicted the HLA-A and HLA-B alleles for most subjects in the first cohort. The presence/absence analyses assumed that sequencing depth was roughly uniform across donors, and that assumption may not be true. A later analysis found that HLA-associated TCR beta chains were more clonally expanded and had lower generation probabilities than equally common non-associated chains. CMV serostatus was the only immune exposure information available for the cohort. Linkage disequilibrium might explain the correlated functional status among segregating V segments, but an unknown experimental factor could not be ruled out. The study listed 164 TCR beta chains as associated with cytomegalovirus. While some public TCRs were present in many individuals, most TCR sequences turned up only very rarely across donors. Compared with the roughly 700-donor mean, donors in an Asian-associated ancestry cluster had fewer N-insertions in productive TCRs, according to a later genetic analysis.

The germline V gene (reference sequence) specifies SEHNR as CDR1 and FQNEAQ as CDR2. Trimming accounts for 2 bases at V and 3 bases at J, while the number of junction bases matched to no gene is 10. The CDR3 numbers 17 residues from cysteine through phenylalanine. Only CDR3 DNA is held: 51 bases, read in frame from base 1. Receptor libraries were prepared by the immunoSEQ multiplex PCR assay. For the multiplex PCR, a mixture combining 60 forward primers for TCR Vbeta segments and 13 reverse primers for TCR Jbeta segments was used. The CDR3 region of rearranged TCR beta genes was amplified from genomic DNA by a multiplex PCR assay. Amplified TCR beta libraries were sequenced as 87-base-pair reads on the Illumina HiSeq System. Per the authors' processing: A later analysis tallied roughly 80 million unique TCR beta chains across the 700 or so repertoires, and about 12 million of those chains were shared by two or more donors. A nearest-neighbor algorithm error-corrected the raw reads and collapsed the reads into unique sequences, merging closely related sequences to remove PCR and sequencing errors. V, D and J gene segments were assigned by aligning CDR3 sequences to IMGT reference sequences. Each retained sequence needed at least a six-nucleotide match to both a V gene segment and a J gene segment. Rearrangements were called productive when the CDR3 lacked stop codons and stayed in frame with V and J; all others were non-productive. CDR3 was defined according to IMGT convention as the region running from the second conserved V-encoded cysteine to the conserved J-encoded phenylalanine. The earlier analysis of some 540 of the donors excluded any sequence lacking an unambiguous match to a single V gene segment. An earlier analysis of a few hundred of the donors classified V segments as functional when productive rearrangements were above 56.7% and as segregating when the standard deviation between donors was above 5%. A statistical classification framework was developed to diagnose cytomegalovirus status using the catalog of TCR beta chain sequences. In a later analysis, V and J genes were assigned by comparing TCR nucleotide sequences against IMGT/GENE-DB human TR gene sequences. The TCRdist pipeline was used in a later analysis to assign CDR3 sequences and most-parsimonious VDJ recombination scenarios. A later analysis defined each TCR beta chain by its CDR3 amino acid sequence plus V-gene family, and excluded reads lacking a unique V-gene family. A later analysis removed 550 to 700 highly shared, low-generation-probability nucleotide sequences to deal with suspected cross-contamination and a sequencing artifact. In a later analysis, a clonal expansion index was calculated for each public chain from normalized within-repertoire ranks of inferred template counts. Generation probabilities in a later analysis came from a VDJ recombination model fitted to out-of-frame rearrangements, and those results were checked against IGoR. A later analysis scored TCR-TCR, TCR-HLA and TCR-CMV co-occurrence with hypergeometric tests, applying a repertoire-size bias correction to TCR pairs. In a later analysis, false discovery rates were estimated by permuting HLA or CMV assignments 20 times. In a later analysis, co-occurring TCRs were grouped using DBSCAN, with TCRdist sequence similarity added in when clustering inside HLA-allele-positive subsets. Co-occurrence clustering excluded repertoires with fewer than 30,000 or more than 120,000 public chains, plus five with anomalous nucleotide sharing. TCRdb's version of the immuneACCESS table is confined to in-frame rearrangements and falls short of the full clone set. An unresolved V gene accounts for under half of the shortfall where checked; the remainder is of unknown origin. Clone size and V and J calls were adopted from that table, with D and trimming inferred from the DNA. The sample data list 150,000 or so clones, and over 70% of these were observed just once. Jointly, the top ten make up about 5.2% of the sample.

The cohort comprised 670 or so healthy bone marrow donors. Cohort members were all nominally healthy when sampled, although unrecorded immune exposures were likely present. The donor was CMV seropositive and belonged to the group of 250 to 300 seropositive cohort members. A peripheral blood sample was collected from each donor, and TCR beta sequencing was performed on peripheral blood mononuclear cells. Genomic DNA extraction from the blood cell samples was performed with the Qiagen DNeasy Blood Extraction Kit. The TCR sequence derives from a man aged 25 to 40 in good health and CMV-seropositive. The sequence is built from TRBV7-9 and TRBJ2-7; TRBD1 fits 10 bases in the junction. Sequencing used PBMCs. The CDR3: CASSLSLRDRGVYEQYF. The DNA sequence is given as TGTGCCAGCAGCTTATCCCTGCGGGACAGGGGTGTCTACGAGCAGTACTTC.